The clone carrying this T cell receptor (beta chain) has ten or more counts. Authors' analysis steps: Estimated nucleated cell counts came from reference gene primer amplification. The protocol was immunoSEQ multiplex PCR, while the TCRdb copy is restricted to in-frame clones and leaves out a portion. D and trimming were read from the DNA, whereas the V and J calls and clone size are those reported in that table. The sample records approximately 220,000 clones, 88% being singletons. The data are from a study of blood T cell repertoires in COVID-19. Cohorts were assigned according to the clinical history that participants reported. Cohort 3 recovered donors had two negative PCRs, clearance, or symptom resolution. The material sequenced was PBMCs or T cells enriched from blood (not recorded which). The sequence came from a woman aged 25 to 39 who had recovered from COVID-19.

The CDR3 DNA reads TGTGCCAGCAGCACCCGCGAGGTCGGGGGCAATCAGCCCCAGCATTTT. This sequence encodes CASSTREVGGNQPQHF. The gene calls are TRBV21-1 and TRBJ1-5. TRBV21-1 is deemed a pseudogene. The CDR3 covers 16 residues.